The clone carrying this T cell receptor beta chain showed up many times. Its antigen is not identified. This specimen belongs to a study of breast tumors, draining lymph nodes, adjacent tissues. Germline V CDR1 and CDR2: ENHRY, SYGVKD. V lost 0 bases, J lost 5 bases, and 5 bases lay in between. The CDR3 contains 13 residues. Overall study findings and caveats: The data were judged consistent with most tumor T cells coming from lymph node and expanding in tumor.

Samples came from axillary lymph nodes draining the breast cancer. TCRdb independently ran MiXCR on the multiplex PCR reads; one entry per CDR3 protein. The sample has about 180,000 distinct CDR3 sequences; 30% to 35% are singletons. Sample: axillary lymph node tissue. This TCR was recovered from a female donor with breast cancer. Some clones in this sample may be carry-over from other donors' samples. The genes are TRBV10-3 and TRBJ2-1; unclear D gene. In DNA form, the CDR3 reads TGTGCCATCAGTGAGTCCGCTAACAATGAGCAGTTCTTC. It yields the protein CAISESANNEQFF.